The 24 T cell receptor beta chains below come from one sample, sequenced in a study of blood T cell repertoires in COVID-19 (dated by TCRdb to the early 2020s). The receptor library was made with the immunoSEQ multiplex PCR assay. This immuneACCESS table, as held by TCRdb, lists in-frame sequences with V and J called but not all clones. Of the missing ones, under half trace to an unresolved V gene in checked studies; the others have no known cause. The sample table shows approximately 220,000 clones, and around 85% are seen once. The biggest ten clones account for just over 0.7% of the sample. Sequenced sample: peripheral blood. The source is a man in his forties with acute or convalescent COVID-19.

This chain links TRBV18 with TRBJ2-1, with 10 bases identical to TRBD2. Germline V gene lookup returns CDR1 KGHSH and CDR2 LQKENI. The CDR3 has 17 amino acids. J gave up 2 bases and V 3 bases, and 7 bases lay outside the gene matches. The CDR3 nucleotides are TGTGCCAGCTCACCCGGTAGCGGGAGGCCCCCCTACAATGAGCAGTTCTTC. This codes for CASSPGSGRPPYNEQFF.

This clone was seen more than once but under ten times. This chain joins TRBV4-1 and TRBJ2-5; TRBD2 aligns across 8 bases. The V segment lost 1 base and the J segment 7 bases; nucleotides outside the gene matches: 8. Germline values: CDR1 MGHRA, CDR2 YSYEKL. The CDR3 is made up of 15 amino acids. This chain's CDR3 is CASSQVLADGVTQYF. DNA for the CDR3: TGCGCCAGCAGCCAAGTACTAGCGGACGGCGTGACCCAGTACTTC.

The V gene is TRBV29-1, the J gene TRBJ1-1, with D possibly TRBD1 on 6 matching bases. This CDR3 contains 16 residues. The germline CDR1 and CDR2 sequences are SQVTM and ANQGSEA. V lost 3 bases, J lost 4 bases, and 21 bases lay in between. The CDR3 DNA reads as TGCAGCGTTGAGGGGGGGCAGGGCCTAGAGGGCACTGAAGCTTTCTTT. It encodes CSVEGGQGLEGTEAFF.

The rearrangement uses TRBV5-5 and TRBJ2-3, with D possibly being TRBD2 (5 bases). CDR3 length: 15 residues. V lost 1 base to trimming and J lost 7 bases, with 16 bases between them. Germline assignment: CDR1 SGHKS and CDR2 YYEKEE (reference sequence). The chain's CDR3 is CASSLPGLPGNTQYF. CDR3 nucleotide sequence: TGTGCCAGCAGCTTGCCAGGACTGCCGGGAAATACGCAGTATTTT.

The chain carries TRBV6-5 and TRBJ1-5, with a weak D call TRBD1 (6 bases). V gave up 6 bases and J gave up 6 bases, with 15 bases separating them. This CDR3 comprises 14 residues. Germline CDR1 and CDR2: MNHEY and SVGAGI. This chain's CDR3 is CASRAGVGGQPQHF. The CDR3 region has the DNA TGTGCCAGCAGGGCAGGGGTTGGAGGTCAGCCCCAGCATTTT.

The chain carries TRBV10-2 and TRBJ2-7, with D possibly TRBD1 on 6 matching bases. The V end lost 10 bases, the J end lost 4 bases, and 23 bases lay between the germline ends. The CDR3 consists of 15 residues. CDR1 is WSHSY and CDR2 is SAAADI in the germline V gene. The CDR3 DNA follows: TGCGCCACCAGGGAAGGGTCTCTGGGACAATACGAGCAGTACTTC. Its translation: CATREGSLGQYEQYF.

The chain is built from TRBV28 and TRBJ1-6; tentative D call: TRBD1 (6 bases). Per germline, CDR1 MDHEN and CDR2 SYDVKM. CDR3 length: 16 amino acids. V lost 6 bases and J lost 5, with 17 bases in between. CDR3 bases: TGTGCCAGCAGGATAACCAGGGAGGGGGATAATTCACCCCTCCACTTT. Translation: CASRITREGDNSPLHF.

The chain recombines TRBV9 with TRBJ2-3; 8 nucleotides align to TRBD2. This CDR3 comprises 15 residues. Germline CDR1 SGDLS, CDR2 YYNGEE. Losses at the gene ends were 1 base for V and 5 bases for J; bases not matched to a gene: 6. The CDR3 region has the DNA TGTGCCAGCAGCGTACAAAGCGGGAGAGGAGATACGCAGTATTTT. Its protein is CASSVQSGRGDTQYF.

This chain links TRBV12-3 or TRBV12-4 with TRBJ2-3, with TRBD2 matching 7 bases. The CDR3 totals 13 residues. Trimming removed 5 bases from V and 6 bases from J; junction bases left unmatched: 5. CDR3 bases: TGTGCCAGCAGTCTCAAGACTAGCGATACGCAGTATTTT. It yields the protein CASSLKTSDTQYF.

This clone was seen only a few times. The gene calls are TRBV28 and TRBJ2-6; 7 nucleotides agree with TRBD2. The trim removed 6 bases at V and 4 bases at J, leaving 6 bases unmatched. The germline V gene has CDR1 MDHEN and CDR2 SYDVKM. The CDR3 length is 15 residues. CDR3 residues: CASSRTSAGANVLTF. For the CDR3, the DNA is TGTGCCAGCAGCCGTACTAGCGCCGGGGCCAACGTCCTGACTTTC.

The rearrangement joins TRBV27 to TRBJ2-1; 13 bases match TRBD2. CDR1 and CDR2 from the germline V gene are MNHEY and SMNVEV (reference sequence). J lost 9 bases, V lost 6 bases, and 11 bases had no gene match. There are 16 residues in the CDR3. CDR3 in amino acids: CASSRTSGGARGEQFF. In nucleotides, the CDR3 is TGTGCCAGCAGCCGTACTAGCGGGGGGGCGCGCGGTGAGCAGTTCTTC.

This chain joins TRBV24-1 and TRBJ2-3; the match to TRBD1 covers 7 bases. Germline V gene lookup returns CDR1 KGHDR and CDR2 SFDVKD. The CDR3 is made up of 14 amino acids. Losses at the gene ends were 4 bases for V and 5 bases for J; bases not matched to a gene: 5. CDR3 residues: CATSEPRDRDTQYF. The CDR3 nucleotides read TGTGCCACCAGTGAACCTCGGGACAGAGATACGCAGTATTTT.

A few counts support this clone. The genes are TRBV2 and TRBJ2-1; D is perhaps TRBD1 (6 bases). V was pared by 10 bases and J by 2 bases, with 18 bases between. Looked up from germline, CDR1 is SNHLY and CDR2 is FYNNEI. The CDR3 loop spans 15 amino acids. CDR3 protein: CATAGPGETYNEQFF. For the CDR3, the DNA is TGTGCCACCGCCGGGCCAGGGGAAACCTACAATGAGCAGTTCTTC. Full variable domain (remainder filled in from reference TRBV2 and TRBJ2-1): EPEVTQTPSHQVTQMGQEVILRCVPISNHLYFYWYRQILGQKVEFLVSFYNNEISEKSEIFDDQFSVERPDGSNFTLKIRSTKLEDSAMYFCATAGPGETYNEQFFGPGTRLTVL.

The chain is built from TRBV6-5 and TRBJ2-1, with 9 bases identical to TRBD2. Germline V CDR1 and CDR2: MNHEY, SVGAGI. The V and J ends lost 5 bases and 1 base, in that order; junction bases with no gene match: 3. The CDR3 is 15 residues long. The DNA for the CDR3 is TGTGCCAGCAGTCGACTAGCGGATTCCTACAATGAGCAGTTCTTC. It specifies CASSRLADSYNEQFF.

The V and J genes are TRBV30 and TRBJ1-6, with D possibly matching TRBD1 (5 bases). Trimming pared 2 bases from V and 13 bases from J, leaving 15 bases between. This CDR3 has 13 amino acids. Germline lookup yields CDR1 GTSNPN and CDR2 SVGIG (reference sequence). CDR3 region: CAWSLQAPKPLHF. The CDR3 coding sequence is TGTGCCTGGAGTCTACAGGCCCCGAAGCCCCTCCACTTT.

V usage is TRBV19 and J usage is TRBJ2-3, with 8 positions matching TRBD1. With 7 bases clipped from V and 4 bases from J, the junction kept 7 bases outside the gene matches. The CDR3 sequence is 14 residues long. Germline V gives CDR1 LNHDA, CDR2 SQIVND (reference sequence). CDR3 region: CASKYGQGSDTQYF. DNA for the CDR3: TGTGCCAGTAAATATGGACAGGGCTCAGATACGCAGTATTTT.

This clone was observed a single time. This chain connects TRBV21-1 to TRBJ2-1; the table's D call of TRBD2 was not tested on the DNA. TRBV21-1 is given as a pseudogene. The CDR3 is made up of 15 amino acids. CDR3 sequence (DNA): TGTGCCAGCAGAGAGAAGCGGGAAAGGCCCAATGAGCAGTTCTTC. Protein: CASREKRERPNEQFF.

The chain is built from TRBV14 and TRBJ2-7; D might be TRBD1 (5 bases). The CDR3 contains 14 residues. CDR1 is SGHDN and CDR2 is FVKESK in the germline V gene. The germline V and J ends were trimmed by 1 base and 11 bases, with 18 bases remaining between them. The CDR3 nucleotides are TGTGCCAGCAGCCAAGCCGATCCCAGGGCCGGAGAGTACTTC. It encodes CASSQADPRAGEYF.

The V gene is TRBV12-3 or TRBV12-4, the J gene TRBJ2-2, with a possible D match to TRBD1 (5 bases). The V gene lost 8 bases and the J gene lost 6 bases, with 7 bases spanning the gap. The length of the CDR3 is 11 residues. CDR3 sequence (DNA): TGTGCCAGCGGCAGGGCCGGGGAGCTGTTTTTT. Translated, it gives CASGRAGELFF.

V is TRBV6-5 and J is TRBJ2-7; 7 bases match TRBD1. Germline values: CDR1 MNHEY, CDR2 SVGAGI. CDR3 length: 14 residues. V was clipped by 10 bases and J by 4 bases; unmatched bases: 13. The CDR3 DNA is TGTGCCACCCACCCGGCAGGGGGAAAGTACGAGCAGTACTTC. Its protein product is CATHPAGGKYEQYF.

CDR3 loop: CSVPRGGHGYTF. The CDR3 DNA reads TGCAGCGTCCCGAGGGGGGGACATGGCTACACCTTC. The V call is TRBV29-1, the J call TRBJ1-2, with D perhaps matching TRBD1 (6 bases). The CDR3 is 12 residues long. With 6 bases removed from V and 6 bases from J, the gap between germline ends came to 14 bases. Germline V gene lookup returns CDR1 SQVTM and CDR2 ANQGSEA.

Only one count was recorded for this clone. This chain connects TRBV28 to TRBJ2-7; a possible D gene is TRBD2 (6 bases). Trimming stripped 5 bases from V and 5 bases from J, with 10 bases between. The germline CDR1 and CDR2 sequences are MDHEN and SYDVKM. CDR3 length: 12 amino acids. The CDR3, as DNA: TGTGCCAGCAGTCCCCCTAGCGACGAGCAGTACTTC. Its protein product is CASSPPSDEQYF.

CDR3 protein: CAWSPSGQHTF. The CDR3, as DNA: TGTGCCTGGAGCCCCTCTGGACAGCACACCTTC. The chain uses TRBV30 and TRBJ1-2; a possible D gene is TRBD1 (6 bases). Trimming removed 3 bases at V and 12 bases at J, with 14 bases between. This CDR3 has 11 amino acids. Germline V gene data show CDR1 as GTSNPN and CDR2 as SVGIG (reference sequence).

This chain joins TRBV18 and TRBJ1-4; weak D call: TRBD1 (5 bases). CDR3 length equals 17 residues. The germline CDR1 and CDR2 sequences are KGHSH and LQKENI. Trimming left V 11 bases short and J 0 bases short, with 22 bases between. The chain's CDR3 is CASSTRLEGPTNEKLFF. The CDR3 DNA sequence: TGTGCCTCCTCGACTAGGCTCGAGGGACCAACTAATGAAAAACTGTTTTTT.